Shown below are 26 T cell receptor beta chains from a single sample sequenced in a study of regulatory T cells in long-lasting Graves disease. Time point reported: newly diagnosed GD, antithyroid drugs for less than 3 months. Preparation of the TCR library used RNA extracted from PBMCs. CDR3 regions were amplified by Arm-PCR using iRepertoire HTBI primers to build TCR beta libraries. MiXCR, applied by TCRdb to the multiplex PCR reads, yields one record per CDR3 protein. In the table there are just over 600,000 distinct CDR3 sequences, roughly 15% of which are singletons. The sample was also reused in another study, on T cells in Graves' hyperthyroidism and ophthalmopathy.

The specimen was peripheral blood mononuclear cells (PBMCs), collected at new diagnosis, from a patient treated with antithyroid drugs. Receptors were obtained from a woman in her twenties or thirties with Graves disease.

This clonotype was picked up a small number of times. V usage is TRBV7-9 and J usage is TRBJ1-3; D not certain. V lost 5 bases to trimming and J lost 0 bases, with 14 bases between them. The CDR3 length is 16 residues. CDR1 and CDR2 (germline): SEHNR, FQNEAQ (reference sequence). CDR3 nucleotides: TGTGCCAGCAGCAAACTCGGGTCCCTCTCTGGAAACACCATATATTTT. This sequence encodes CASSKLGSLSGNTIYF.

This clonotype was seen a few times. CDR3 sequence: CASRTNTGREQYF. CDR3 nucleotide sequence: TGTGCCAGCAGAACTAATACAGGGCGCGAGCAGTACTTC. The chain combines TRBV27 with TRBJ2-7; a weak D match, TRBD1 (6 bases). CDR3 length: 13 amino acids. CDR1 MNHEY and CDR2 SMNVEV come from the germline V gene (reference sequence). The germline V and J ends were trimmed by 6 bases and 6 bases, with 15 bases remaining between them.

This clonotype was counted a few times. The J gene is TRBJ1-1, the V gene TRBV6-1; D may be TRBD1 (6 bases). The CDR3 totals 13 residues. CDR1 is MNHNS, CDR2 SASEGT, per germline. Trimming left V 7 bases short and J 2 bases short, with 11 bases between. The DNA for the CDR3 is TGTGCCAGCAAGGACAGACCCAACACTGAAGCTTTCTTT. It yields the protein CASKDRPNTEAFF.

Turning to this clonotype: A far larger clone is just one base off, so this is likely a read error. The CDR3 loop is CASIPSTRFDTEAFF. The CDR3, as DNA: TGTGCCAGCATACCCTCGACAAGGTTTGACACTGAAGCTTTCTTT. V is TRBV2 and J is TRBJ1-1; no definite D call. Between the trimmed V and J ends, which lost 7 bases and 3 bases, there was a span of 18 bases. This CDR3 has 15 residues. CDR1 is SNHLY, CDR2 FYNNEI, per germline.

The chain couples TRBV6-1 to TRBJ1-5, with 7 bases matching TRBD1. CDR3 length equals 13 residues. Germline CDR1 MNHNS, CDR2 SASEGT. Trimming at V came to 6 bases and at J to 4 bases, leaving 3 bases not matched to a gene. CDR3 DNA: TGTGCCAGCAGCAAACAGGGGAATCAGCCCCAGCATTTT. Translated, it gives CASSKQGNQPQHF.

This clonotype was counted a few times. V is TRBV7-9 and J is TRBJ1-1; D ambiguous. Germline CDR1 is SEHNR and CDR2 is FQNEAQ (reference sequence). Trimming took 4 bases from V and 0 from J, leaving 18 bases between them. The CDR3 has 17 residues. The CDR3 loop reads CASSSLGEGLMNTEAFF. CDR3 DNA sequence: TGTGCCAGCAGCTCACTGGGTGAAGGACTCATGAACACTGAAGCTTTCTTT.

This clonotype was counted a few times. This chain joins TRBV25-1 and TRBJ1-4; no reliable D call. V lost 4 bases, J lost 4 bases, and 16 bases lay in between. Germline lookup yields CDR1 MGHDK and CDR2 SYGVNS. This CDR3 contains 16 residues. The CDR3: CASSGPAGGYNEKLFF. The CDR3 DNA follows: TGTGCCAGCAGTGGACCCGCGGGCGGCTATAATGAAAAACTGTTTTTT.

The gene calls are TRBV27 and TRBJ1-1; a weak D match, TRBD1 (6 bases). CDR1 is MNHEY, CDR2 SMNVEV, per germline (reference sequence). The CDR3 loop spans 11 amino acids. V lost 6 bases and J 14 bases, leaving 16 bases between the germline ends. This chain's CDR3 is CASRTGHKYFF. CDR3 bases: TGTGCCAGCAGGACGGGACACAAGTACTTCTTT.

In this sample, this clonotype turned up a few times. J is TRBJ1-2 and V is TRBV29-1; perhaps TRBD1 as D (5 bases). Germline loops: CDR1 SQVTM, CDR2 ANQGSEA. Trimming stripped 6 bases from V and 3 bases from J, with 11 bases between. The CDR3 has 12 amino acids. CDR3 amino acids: CSVWGWDYGYTF. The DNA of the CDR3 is TGCAGCGTATGGGGGTGGGACTATGGCTACACCTTC. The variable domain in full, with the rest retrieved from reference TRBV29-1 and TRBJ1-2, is SAVISQKPSRDICQRGTSLTIQCQVDSQVTMMFWYRQQPGQSLTLIATANQGSEATYESGFVIDKFPISRPNLTFSTLTVSNMSPEDSSIYLCSVWGWDYGYTFGSGTRLTVV.

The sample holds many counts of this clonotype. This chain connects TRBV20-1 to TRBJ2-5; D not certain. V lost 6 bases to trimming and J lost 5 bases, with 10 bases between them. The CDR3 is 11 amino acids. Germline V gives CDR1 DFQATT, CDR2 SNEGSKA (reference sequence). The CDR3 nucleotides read TGCAGTGCCCCTTCCATGGAGACCCAGTACTTC. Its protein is CSAPSMETQYF.

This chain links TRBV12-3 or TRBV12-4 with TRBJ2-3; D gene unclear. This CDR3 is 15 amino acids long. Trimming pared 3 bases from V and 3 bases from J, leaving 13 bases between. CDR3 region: CASSFGRLGTDTQYF. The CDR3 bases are TGTGCCAGCAGTTTCGGACGGTTAGGGACAGATACGCAGTATTTT.

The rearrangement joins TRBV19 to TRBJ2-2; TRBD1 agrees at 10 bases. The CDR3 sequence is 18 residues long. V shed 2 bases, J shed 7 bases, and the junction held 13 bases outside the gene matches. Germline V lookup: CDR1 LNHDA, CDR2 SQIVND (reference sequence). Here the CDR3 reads CASSICFPTGGWCGELFF. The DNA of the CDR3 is TGTGCCAGTAGTATATGCTTTCCGACAGGGGGCTGGTGCGGGGAGCTGTTTTTT.

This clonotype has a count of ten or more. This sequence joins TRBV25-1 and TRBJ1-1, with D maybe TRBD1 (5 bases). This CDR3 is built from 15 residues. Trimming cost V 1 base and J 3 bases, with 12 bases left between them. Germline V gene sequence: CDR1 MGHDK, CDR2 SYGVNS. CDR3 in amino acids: CASSELRGSDTEAFF. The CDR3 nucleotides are TGTGCCAGCAGTGAATTGCGGGGGTCCGACACTGAAGCTTTCTTT.

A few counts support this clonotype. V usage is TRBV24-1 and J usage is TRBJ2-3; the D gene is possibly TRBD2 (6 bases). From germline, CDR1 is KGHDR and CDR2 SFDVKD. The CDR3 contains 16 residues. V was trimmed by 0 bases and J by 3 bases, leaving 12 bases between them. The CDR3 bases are TGTGCCACCAGTGATTTGCCAGGCCGGGGGACAGATACGCAGTATTTT. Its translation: CATSDLPGRGTDTQYF.

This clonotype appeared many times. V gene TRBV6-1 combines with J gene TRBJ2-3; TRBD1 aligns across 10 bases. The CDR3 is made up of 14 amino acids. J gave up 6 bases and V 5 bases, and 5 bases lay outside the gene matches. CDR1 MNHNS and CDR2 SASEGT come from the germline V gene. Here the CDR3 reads CASSPRDRGDTQYF. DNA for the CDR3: TGTGCCAGCAGTCCCAGGGACAGGGGCGATACGCAGTATTTT.

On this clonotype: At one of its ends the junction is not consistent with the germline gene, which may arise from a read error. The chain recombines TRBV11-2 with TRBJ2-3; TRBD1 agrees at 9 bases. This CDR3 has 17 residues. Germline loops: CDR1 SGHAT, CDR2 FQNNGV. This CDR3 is CASSSGAGTGPTDTQYF. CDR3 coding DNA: TGCGCCAGCAGCTCGGGAGCCGGGACAGGGCCCACAGATACGCAGTATTTT.

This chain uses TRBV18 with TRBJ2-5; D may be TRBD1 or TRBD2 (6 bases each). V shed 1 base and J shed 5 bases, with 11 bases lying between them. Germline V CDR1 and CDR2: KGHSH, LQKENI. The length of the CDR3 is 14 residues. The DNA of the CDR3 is TGTGCCAGCTCACCACAAGGGGGGTCGGAGACCCAGTACTTC. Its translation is CASSPQGGSETQYF.

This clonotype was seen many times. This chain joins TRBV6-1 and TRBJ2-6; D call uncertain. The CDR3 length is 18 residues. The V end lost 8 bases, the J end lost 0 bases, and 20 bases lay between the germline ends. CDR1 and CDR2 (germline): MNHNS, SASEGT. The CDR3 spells CASFPRSSVSSGANVLTF. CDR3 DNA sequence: TGTGCCAGCTTCCCAAGGTCCTCTGTGAGCTCTGGGGCCAACGTCCTGACTTTC.

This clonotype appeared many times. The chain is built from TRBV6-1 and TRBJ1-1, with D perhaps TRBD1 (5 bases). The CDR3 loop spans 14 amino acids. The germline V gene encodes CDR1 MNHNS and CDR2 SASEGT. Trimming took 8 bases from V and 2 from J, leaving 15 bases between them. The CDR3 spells CASRGTAGNTEAFF. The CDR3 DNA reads TGTGCCAGCCGTGGGACGGCCGGCAACACTGAAGCTTTCTTT.

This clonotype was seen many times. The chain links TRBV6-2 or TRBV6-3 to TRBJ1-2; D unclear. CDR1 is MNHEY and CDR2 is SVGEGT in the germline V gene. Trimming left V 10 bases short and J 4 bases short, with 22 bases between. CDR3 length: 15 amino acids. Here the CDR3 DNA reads TGTGCCACCTCCAGTAACAGACGGGCCCTCTATGGCTACACCTTC. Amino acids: CATSSNRRALYGYTF.

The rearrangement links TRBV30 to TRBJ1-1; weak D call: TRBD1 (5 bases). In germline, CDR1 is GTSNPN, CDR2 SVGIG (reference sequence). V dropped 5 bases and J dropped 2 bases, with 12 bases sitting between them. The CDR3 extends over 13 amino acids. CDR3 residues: CAWGRGTNTEAFF. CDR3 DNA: TGTGCCTGGGGCCGGGGCACCAACACTGAAGCTTTCTTT.

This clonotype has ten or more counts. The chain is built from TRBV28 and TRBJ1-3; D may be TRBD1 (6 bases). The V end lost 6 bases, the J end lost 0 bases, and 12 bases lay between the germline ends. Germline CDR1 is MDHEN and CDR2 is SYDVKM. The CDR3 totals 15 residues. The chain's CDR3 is CASSPTTGSGNTIYF. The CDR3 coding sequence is TGTGCCAGCAGCCCCACGACAGGCTCTGGAAACACCATATATTTT.

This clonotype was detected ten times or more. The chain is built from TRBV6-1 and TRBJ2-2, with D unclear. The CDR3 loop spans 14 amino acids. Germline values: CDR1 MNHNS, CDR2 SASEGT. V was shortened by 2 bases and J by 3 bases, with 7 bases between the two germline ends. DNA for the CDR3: TGTGCCAGCAGTGAACCCGGATACACCGGGGAGCTGTTTTTT. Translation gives CASSEPGYTGELFF.

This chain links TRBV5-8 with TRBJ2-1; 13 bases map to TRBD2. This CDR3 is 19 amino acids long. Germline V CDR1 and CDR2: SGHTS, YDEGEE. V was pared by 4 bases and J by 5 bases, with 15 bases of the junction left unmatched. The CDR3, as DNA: TGTGCCAGCAGCCACCAAAGACTAGCGGGAGGATCGGCTGACAATGAGCAGTTCTTC. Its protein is CASSHQRLAGGSADNEQFF.

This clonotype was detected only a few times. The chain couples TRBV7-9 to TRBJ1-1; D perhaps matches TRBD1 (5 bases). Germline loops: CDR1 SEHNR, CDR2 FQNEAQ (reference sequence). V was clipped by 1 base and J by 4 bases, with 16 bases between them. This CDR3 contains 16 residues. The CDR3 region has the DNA TGTGCCAGCAGCTTAGTCGGGGGAAGAACGAGCACTGAAGCTTTCTTT. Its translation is CASSLVGGRTSTEAFF.

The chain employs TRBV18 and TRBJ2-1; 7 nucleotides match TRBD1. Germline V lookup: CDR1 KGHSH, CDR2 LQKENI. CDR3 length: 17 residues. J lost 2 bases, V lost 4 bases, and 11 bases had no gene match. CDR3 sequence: CASSQGTTGLAYNEQFF. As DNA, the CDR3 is TGTGCCAGCTCACAGGGGACGACAGGGTTAGCCTACAATGAGCAGTTCTTC.